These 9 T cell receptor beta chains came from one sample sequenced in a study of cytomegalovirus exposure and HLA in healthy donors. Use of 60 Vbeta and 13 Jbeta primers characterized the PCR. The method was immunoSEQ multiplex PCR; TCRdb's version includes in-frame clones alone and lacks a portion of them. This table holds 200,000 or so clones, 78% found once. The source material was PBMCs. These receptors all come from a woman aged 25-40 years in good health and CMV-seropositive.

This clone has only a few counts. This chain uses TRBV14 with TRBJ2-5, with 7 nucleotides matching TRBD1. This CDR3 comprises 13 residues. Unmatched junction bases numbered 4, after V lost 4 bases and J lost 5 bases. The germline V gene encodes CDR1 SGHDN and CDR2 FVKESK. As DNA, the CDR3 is TGTGCCAGCAGCCTGACAGGGCCGGAGACCCAGTACTTC. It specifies CASSLTGPETQYF. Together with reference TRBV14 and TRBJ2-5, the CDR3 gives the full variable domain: EAGVTQFPSHSVIEKGQTVTLRCDPISGHDNLYWYRRVMGKEIKFLLHFVKESKQDESGMPNNRFLAERTGGTYSTLKVQPAELEDSGVYFCASSLTGPETQYFGPGTRLLVL.

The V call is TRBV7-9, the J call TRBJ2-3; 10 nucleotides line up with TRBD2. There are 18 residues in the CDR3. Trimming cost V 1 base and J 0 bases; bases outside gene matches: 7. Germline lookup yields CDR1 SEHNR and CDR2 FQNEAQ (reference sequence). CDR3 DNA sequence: TGTGCCAGCAGCTTAGGGACTAGCGGAATCCCTAGCACAGATACGCAGTATTTT. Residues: CASSLGTSGIPSTDTQYF.

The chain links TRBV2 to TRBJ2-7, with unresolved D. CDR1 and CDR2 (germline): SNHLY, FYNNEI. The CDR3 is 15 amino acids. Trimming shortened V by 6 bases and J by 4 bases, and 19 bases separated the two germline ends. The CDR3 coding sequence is TGTGCCAGCAGAGGTGGGCCATTTAACGATTACGAGCAGTACTTC. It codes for CASRGGPFNDYEQYF.

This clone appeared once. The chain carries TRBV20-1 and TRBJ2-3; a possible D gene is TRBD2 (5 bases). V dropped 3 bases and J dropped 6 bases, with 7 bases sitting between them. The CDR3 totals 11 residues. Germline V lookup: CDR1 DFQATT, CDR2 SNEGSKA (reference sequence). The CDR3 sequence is CSASPGDTQYF. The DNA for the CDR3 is TGCAGTGCTAGTCCGGGGGATACGCAGTATTTT.

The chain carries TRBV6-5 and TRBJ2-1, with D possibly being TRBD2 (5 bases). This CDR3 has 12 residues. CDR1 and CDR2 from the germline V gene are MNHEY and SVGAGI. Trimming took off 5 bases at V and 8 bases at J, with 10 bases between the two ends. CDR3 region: CASSNGNYEQFF. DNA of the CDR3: TGTGCCAGCAGTAACGGGAATTATGAGCAGTTCTTC.

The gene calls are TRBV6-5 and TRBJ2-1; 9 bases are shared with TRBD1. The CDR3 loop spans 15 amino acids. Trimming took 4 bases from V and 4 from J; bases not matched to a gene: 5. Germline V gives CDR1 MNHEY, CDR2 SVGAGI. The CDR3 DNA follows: TGTGCCAGCAGTTTTGGACAGGGGCAATACAATGAGCAGTTCTTC. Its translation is CASSFGQGQYNEQFF.

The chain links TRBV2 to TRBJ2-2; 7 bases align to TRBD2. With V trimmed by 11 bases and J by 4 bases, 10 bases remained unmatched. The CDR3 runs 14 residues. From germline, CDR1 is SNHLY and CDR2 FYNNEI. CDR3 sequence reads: CAGGTTLGTGELFF. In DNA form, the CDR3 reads TGTGCCGGTGGGACTACCCTTGGCACCGGGGAGCTGTTTTTT.

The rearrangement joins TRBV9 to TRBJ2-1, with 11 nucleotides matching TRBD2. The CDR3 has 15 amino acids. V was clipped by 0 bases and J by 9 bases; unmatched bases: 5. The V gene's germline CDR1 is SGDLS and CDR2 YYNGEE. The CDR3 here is CASSVASLAGGEQFF. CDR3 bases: TGTGCCAGCAGCGTAGCTTCCCTAGCGGGAGGTGAGCAGTTCTTC.

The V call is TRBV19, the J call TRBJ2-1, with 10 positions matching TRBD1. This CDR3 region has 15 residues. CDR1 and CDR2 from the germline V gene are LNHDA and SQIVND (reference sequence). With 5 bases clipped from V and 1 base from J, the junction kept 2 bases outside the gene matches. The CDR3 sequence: CASSLDRGSYNEQFF. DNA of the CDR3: TGTGCCAGTAGTCTGGACAGGGGGTCCTACAATGAGCAGTTCTTC.